The rows below give T cell receptor beta chains drawn from one sample of a study of T cell responses to AZD1222 COVID-19 vaccine. The protocol was immunoSEQ multiplex PCR, while the TCRdb copy is restricted to in-frame clones and leaves out a portion. The sample comprises some 150,000 clones, 93% of which are singletons, and 1.5% to 2% rests with the top ten. The input for sequencing was peripheral blood, taken on day 0 of AZD1222 vaccination. Receptor source: an adult in good health. CDR3s leave out the opening cysteine and the closing phenylalanine or tryptophan. A clone size is listed for some rows: how often the clone was seen (once, few, many), or a class if it is expanded.

v_call	j_call	clone_size	cdr3_aa
TRBV5-1	TRBJ2-7	-	ASKPLAGPSYEQY
TRBV18	TRBJ1-1	-	ASSPSLNTEAF
TRBV27	TRBJ1-2	-	ASSLSRLYGYT
TRBV24-1	TRBJ2-1	-	ATSTRSGTGGSEQF
TRBV6-5	TRBJ1-4	-	ASSHSGAPNEKLF
TRBV6-6	TRBJ1-5	-	ASSYGFQPQH
TRBV27	TRBJ1-2	-	ASSFSSNYGYT
TRBV5-5	TRBJ1-5	-	ATETGTGMGQPQH
TRBV5-1	TRBJ1-1	-	ASSPQTGPTEAF
TRBV15	TRBJ1-5	-	ATSRLGNQPQH
TRBV7-9	TRBJ1-1	-	ASSPGGAQNTEAF
TRBV7-7	TRBJ2-3	-	ASSITSDNTQY
TRBV6-4	TRBJ2-2	-	ASSGTGTGELF
TRBV6-5	TRBJ1-1	-	ASTRDSYNEAF
TRBV4-2	TRBJ2-3	-	ASSHEGPPSPDTQY
TRBV5-1	TRBJ2-7	-	ASSLQGSSYEQY
TRBV9	TRBJ2-3	-	ASSGLAGGGSTDTQY
TRBV6-5	TRBJ1-1	-	ASSRLRGVSTEAF
TRBV11-3	TRBJ2-1	-	ASSGGGESSYNEQF
TRBV29-1	TRBJ1-1	-	SVVRDLNTEAF
TRBV10-2	TRBJ2-7	once	ASSESASTGGYEQY
TRBV4-1	TRBJ1-5	-	ASSQDGRGREPQH
TRBV7-9	TRBJ1-5	once	AVQGIGDQPQH
TRBV3-1/TRBV3-2	TRBJ1-1	-	ASSPDGRKEGYTEAF
TRBV5-1	TRBJ1-1	-	ASSLADRLHTEAF
TRBV4-2	TRBJ1-1	-	ASSPLDSSDTEAF
TRBV4-2	TRBJ1-4	-	ASSQVTGVANEKLF
TRBV12-3/TRBV12-4	TRBJ1-1	once	ATARESGTEAF
TRBV2	TRBJ1-5	-	ASSEQGLGNQPQH
TRBV10-3	TRBJ2-7	-	AIKSPASYEQY
TRBV6-5	TRBJ2-2	-	ASRRPDGDTGELF
TRBV3-1/TRBV3-2	TRBJ2-7	-	ASSFRQGDEQY
TRBV19	TRBJ1-4	-	ASSALGSGEKLF
TRBV10-3	TRBJ2-7	-	AISGGQAYEQY
TRBV6-6	TRBJ1-2	-	ASSPRSGDRSYSNYGYT
TRBV20-1	TRBJ1-1	once	SASGSALKAF
TRBV11-2	TRBJ2-2	-	ASSIHTGGLGELF
TRBV24-1	TRBJ2-3	-	ATSDLVLGTQY
TRBV28	TRBJ2-1	-	AVAESYNEQF
TRBV5-1	TRBJ2-5	-	ASSLQGASEETQY
TRBV7-2	TRBJ2-1	-	ASSQRRGFTNEQF
TRBV9	TRBJ2-2	-	ASSPRQGLDTGELF
TRBV6-7	TRBJ2-1	-	ASSYSSTGLRNEQF
TRBV5-1	TRBJ1-6	-	ASSPDRNSPLH
TRBV7-2	TRBJ1-5	-	ASSPGGASKPQH
TRBV5-5	TRBJ2-3	-	ASSLEGLAGTDTQY
TRBV19	TRBJ2-4	-	ASTTSSGRDGKNIQY
TRBV2	TRBJ1-6	-	ASSRTGGVGSPLH
TRBV5-1	TRBJ2-7	-	ASSRDRGSTYEQY
TRBV9	TRBJ1-2	-	ASSKGGLSSYGYT
TRBV5-1	TRBJ2-7	-	ASSWAGNYEQY